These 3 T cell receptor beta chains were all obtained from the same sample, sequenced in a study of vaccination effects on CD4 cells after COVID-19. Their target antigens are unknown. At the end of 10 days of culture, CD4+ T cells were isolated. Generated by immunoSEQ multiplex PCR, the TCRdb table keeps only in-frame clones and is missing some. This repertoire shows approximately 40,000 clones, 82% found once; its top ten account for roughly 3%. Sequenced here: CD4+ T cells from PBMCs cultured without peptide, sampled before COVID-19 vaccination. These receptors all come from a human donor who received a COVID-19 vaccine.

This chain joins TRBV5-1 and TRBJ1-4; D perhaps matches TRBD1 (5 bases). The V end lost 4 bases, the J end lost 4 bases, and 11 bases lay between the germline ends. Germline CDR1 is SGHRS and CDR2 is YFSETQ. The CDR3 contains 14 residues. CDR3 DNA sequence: TGCGCCAGCAGCCGTGGGGCAGATAATGAAAAACTGTTTTTT. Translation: CASSRGADNEKLFF.

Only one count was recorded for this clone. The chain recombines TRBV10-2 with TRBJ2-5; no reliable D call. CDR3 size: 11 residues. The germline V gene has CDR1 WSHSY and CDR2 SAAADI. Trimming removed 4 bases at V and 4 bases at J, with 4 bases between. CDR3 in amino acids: CASSGAETQYF. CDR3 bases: TGCGCCAGCAGTGGGGCAGAGACCCAGTACTTC.

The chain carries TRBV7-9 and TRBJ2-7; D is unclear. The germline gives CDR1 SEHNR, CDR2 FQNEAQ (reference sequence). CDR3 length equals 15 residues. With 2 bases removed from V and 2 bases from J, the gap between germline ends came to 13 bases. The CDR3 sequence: CASSLWCTIPYEQYV. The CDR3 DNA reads TGTGCCAGCAGCTTATGGTGTACCATTCCCTACGAGCAGTACGTC.